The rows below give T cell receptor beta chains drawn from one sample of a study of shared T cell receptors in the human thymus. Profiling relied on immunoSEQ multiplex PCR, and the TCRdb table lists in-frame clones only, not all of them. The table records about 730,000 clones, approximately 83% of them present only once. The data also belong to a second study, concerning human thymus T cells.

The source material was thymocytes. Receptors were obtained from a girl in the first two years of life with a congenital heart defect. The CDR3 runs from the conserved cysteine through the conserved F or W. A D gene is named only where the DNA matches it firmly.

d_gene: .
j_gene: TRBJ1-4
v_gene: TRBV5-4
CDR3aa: CASSPTGGKSNEKLFF

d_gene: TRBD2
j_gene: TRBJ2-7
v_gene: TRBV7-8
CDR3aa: CASSSNGKYSGGANYEQYF

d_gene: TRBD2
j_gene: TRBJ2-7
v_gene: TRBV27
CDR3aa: CASSLYLLGTSGGTPSEQYF

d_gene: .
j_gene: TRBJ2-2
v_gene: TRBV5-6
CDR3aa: CASNVKQGSTGELFF

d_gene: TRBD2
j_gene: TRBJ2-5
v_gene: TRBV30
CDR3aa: CAWSGLAGETQYF

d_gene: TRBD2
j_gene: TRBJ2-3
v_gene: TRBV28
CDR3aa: CASTPLGTSGGPDTQYF

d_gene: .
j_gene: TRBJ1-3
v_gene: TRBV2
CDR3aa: CASSEAQQFSGNTIYF

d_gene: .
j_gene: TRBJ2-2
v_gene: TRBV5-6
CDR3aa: CASSFFPGLGTGELFF

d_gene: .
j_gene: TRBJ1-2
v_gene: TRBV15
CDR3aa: CATSRALRGSNYGYTF

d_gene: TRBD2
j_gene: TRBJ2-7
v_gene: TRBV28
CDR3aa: CASSLSGTTSYEQYF

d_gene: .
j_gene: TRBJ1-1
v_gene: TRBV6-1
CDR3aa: CASSEVALGGTEAFF

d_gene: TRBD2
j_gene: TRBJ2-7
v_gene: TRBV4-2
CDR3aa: CASSQPTSGGYEQYF

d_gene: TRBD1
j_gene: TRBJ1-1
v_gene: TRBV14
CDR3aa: CASSPSPDRVGRTEAFF

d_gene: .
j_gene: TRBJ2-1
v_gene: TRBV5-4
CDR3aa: CASSLVGKRAYNEQFF

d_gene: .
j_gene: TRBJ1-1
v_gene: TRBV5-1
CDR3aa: CASSLGDIPGAEAFF

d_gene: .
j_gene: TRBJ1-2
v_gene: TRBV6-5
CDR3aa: CASSYWEFYGYTF

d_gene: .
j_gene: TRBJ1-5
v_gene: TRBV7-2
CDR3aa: CASRPQGSNQPQHF

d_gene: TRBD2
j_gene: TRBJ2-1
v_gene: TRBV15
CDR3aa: CATSRDLFGGGPYNEQFF

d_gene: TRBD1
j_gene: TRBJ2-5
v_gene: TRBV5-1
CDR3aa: CASSGQGAETQYF

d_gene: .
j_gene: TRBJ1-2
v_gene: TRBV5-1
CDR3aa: CASSLARPRGYGYTF

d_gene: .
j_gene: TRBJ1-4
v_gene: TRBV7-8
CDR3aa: CASSHRKMDGGNEKLFF

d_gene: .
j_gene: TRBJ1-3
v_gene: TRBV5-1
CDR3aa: CASSLAPGSGNTIYF

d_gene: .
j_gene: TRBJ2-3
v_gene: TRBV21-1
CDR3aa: CASSKEASGGAEDTQYF

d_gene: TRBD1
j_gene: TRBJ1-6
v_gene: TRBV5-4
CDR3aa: CASSSVGQGYSPLHF

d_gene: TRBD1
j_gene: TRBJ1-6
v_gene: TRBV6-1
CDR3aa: CASSEGQGGSPLHF

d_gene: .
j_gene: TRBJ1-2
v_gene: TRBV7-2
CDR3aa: CASSSKDFGMDGYTF

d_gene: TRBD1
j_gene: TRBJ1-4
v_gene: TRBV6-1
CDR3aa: CASSEDKLGQRKQKLFF

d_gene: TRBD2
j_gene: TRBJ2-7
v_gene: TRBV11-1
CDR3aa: CASSLREGTSSYEQYF

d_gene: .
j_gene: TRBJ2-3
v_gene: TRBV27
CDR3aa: CASSTGSVIDTQYF

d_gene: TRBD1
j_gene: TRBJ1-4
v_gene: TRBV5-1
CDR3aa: CASSQLVGRTGGSTNEKLFF

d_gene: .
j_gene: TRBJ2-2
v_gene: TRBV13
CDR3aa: CASSQRPPHGARPGELFF

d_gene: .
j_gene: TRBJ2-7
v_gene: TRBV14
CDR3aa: CASSHLGVRVYEQYF

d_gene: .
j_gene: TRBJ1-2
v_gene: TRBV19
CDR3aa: CASSIRRGHGYTF

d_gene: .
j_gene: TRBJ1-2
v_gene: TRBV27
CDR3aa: CASSSIAGPPWSNYGYTF

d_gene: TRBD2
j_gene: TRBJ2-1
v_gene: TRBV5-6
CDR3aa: CASSRVTSGGEFF

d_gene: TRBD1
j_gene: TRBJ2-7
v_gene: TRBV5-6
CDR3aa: CASSPGTGIYEQYF

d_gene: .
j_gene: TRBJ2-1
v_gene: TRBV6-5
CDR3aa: CASSRKGDNEQFF

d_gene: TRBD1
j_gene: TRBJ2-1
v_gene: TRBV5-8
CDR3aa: CASSSPGIHRGSYNEQFF

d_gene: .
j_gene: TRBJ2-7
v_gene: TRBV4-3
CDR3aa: CASSLRMPGVLTNEQYF

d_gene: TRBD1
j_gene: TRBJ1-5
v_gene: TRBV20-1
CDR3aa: CSQGAYQPQHF

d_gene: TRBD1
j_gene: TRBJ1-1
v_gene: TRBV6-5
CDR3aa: CASSCTGDTEAFF

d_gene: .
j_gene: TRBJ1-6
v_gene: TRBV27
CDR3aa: CASRTGFSRSPLHF

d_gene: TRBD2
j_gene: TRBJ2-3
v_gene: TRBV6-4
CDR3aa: CASSPGLAGVTDTQYF

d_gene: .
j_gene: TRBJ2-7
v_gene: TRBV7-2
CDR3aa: CASSGGTDYEQYF

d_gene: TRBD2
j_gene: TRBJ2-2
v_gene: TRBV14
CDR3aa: CASSQGGLAGGPSEHTGELFF

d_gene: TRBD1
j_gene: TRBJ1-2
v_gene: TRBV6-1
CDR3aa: CASSVGDRESGYTF

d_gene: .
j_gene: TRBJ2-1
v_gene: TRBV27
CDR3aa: CASKVRNGSSSYNEQFF

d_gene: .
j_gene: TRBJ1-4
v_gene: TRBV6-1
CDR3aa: CASIRDTNEKLFF

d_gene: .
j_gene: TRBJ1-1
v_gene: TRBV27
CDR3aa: CASSLVAHGQMNTEAFF

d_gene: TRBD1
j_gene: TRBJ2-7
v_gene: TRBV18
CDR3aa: CASSHEDRPSYEQYF

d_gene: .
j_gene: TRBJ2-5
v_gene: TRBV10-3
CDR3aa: CATLRGTGETQYF

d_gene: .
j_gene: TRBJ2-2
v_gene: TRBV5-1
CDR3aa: CASSLANRVGANTGELFF

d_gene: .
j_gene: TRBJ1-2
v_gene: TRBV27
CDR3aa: CASSTGQPTQTGGYTF

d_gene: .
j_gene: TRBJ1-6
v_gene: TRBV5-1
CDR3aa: CASSLNGGIPLHF

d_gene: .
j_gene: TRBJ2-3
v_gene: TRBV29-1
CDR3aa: CSVWTYLALTDTQYF